This paragraph covers one T cell receptor (beta chain) sequence. What it recognizes is unknown. The sample belongs to a study of CD8+ T cells in alopecia areata. At the level of the study: Treatment comprised oral tofacitinib, 5 to 10 mg twice daily, in treated patients. Study-level points and caveats: Especially in alopecia totalis/universalis, lesional scalp showed greater clonality than normal scalp did. Association of baseline CD8+ expansion with response is uncertain owing to one nonresponder.

Treatment of the sample: oral pan-JAK inhibitor, 5-10 mg twice daily. PBMCs, the starting material, were the source of sorted CD4+ and CD8+ T cells. The authors extracted RNA and reverse transcribed it into cDNA as the sequencing template. Profiled with immunoSEQ multiplex PCR; TCRdb holds only in-frame clones, not every one. The sample includes some 170,000 clones, approximately 55% of them seen just once. This clonotype originated in a human donor with alopecia areata. The source was CD8+ T cells sorted from blood, collected at week 24, from a patient treated with tofacitinib.

The CDR3 region has the DNA TGTGCCAGCACCCCCCCGGGGGAGGGCTACGAGCAGTACTTC. It codes for CASTPPGEGYEQYF. This chain joins TRBV6-6 and TRBJ2-7, with TRBD2 identical over 7 bases. The germline V gene encodes CDR1 MNHNY and CDR2 SVGAGI (reference sequence). The CDR3 extends over 14 amino acids. The junction had 9 bases not matched to a gene; V was cut back by 7 bases and J by 3 bases.